This TCR beta chain was sequenced in a study of T cells in Graves' hyperthyroidism and ophthalmopathy. In the study overall: Peripheral blood was acquired at first diagnosis, ahead of any therapy whatsoever.

Study-wide findings and caveats: Among thyroid clonotypes expanded above 0.001, most also appeared in blood.

The investigators amplified TCR beta CDR3 regions from RNA transcripts. An initial round of RT-PCR targeting the TCR CDR3 relied on the HTBI primer set. TCRdb itself ran the multiplex PCR reads through MiXCR, one entry per CDR3 protein. This table holds about 480,000 distinct CDR3 sequences, 13% to 15% found once. The CDR3 has 13 residues. The germline V gene encodes CDR1 SGHRS and CDR2 YFSETQ. V was cut by 2 bases and J by 5 bases, with 11 bases left in between. This clonotype showed up many times. Its antigen remains unidentified. Input material: blood. The rearrangement joins TRBV5-1 to TRBJ2-7, with a possible D match to TRBD2 (5 bases). This receptor was obtained from a woman in her late teens or twenties with Graves' hyperthyroidism. CDR3 sequence: CASSFEGSDEQYF. The CDR3 region has the DNA TGCGCCAGCAGCTTTGAGGGTTCGGACGAGCAGTACTTC. The entire variable domain, with the rest obtained from reference TRBV5-1 and TRBJ2-7, is as follows: KAGVTQTPRYLIKTRGQQVTLSCSPISGHRSVSWYQQTPGQGLQFLFEYFSETQRNKGNFPGRFSGRQFSNSRSEMNVSTLELGDSALYLCASSFEGSDEQYFGPGTRLTVT.